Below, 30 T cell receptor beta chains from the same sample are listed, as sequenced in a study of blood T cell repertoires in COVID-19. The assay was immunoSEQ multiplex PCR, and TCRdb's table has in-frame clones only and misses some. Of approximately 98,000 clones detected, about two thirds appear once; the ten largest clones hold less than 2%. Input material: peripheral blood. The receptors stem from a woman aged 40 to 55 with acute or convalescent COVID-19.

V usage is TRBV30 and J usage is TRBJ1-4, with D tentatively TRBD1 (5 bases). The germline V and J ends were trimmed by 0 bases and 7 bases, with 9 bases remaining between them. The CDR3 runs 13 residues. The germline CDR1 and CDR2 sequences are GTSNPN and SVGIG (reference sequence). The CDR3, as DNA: TGTGCCTGGAGTGTACCGGGGGTTGAAAAACTGTTTTTT. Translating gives CAWSVPGVEKLFF.

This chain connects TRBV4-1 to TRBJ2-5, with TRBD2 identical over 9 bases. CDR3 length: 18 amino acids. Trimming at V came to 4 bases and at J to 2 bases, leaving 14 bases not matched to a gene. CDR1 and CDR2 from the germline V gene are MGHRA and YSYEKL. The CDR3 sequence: CASSPSRGSGGLQETQYF. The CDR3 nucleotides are TGCGCCAGCAGCCCCTCAAGGGGTAGCGGGGGCTTACAAGAGACCCAGTACTTC.

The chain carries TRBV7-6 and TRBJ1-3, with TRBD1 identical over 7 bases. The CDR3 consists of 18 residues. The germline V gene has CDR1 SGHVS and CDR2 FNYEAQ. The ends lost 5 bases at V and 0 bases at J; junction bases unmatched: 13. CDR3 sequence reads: CASSLFSRQGVSGNTIYF. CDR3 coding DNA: TGTGCCAGCAGCCTGTTTTCCCGGCAGGGGGTCTCTGGAAACACCATATATTTT.

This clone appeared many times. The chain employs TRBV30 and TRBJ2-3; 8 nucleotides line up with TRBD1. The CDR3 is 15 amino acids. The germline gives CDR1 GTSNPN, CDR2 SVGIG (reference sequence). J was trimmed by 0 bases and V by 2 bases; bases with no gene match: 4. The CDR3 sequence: CAWSLRTGSTDTQYF. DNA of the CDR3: TGTGCCTGGAGTCTCCGGACAGGGAGCACAGATACGCAGTATTTT. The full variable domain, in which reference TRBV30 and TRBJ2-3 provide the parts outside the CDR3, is SQTIHQWPATLVQPVGSPLSLECTVEGTSNPNLYWYRQAAGRGLQLLFYSVGIGQISSEVPQNLSASRPQDRQFILSSKKLLLSDSGFYLCAWSLRTGSTDTQYFGPGTRLTVL.

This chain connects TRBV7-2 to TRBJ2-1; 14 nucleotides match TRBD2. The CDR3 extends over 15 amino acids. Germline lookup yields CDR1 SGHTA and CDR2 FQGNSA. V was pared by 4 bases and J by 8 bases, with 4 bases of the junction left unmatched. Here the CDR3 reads CASSYRLAGGDEQFF. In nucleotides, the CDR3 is TGTGCCAGCAGCTACCGACTAGCGGGGGGGGATGAGCAGTTCTTC.

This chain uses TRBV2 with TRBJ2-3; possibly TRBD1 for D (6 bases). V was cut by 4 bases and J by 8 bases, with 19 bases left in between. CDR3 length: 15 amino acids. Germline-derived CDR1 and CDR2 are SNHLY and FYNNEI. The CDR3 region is CASSGTGMGRGTQYF. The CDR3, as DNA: TGTGCCAGCAGTGGTACAGGGATGGGACGGGGTACGCAGTATTTT.

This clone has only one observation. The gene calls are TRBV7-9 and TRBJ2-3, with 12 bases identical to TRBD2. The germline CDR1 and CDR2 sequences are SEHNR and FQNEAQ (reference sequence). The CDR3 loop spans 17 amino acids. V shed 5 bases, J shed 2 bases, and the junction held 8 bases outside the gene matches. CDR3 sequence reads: CASSLPTSGGLTDTQYF. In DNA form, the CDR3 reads TGTGCCAGCAGCCTACCGACTAGCGGGGGACTCACAGATACGCAGTATTTT.

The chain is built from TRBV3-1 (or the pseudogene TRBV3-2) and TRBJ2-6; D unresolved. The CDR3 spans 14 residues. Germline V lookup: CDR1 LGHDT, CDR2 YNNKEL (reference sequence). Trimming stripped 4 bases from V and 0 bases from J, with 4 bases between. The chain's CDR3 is CASSRASGANVLTF. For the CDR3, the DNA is TGTGCCAGCAGCCGAGCCTCTGGGGCCAACGTCCTGACTTTC.

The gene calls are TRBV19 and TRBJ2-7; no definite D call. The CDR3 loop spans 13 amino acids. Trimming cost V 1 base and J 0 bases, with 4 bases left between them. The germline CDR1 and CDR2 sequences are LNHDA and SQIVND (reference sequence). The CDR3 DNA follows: TGTGCCAGTAGTATAGGTTACTCCTACGAGCAGTACTTC. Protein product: CASSIGYSYEQYF.

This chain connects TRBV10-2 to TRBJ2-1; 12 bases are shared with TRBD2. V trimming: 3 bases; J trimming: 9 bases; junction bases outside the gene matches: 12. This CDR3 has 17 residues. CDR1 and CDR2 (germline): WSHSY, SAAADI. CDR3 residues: CASSDPFPSGGAGEQFF. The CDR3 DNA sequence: TGCGCCAGCAGTGACCCATTCCCTAGCGGGGGGGCGGGTGAGCAGTTCTTC.

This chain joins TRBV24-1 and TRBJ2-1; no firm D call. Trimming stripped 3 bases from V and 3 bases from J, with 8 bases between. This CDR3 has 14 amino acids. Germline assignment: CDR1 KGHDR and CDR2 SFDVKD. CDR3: CATSDADFYNEQFF. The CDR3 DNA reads TGTGCCACCAGTGATGCGGATTTCTACAATGAGCAGTTCTTC.

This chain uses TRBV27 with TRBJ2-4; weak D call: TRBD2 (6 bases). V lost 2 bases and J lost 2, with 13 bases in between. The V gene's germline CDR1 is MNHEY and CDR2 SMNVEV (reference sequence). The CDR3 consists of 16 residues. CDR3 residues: CASSLNGRTSKNIQYF. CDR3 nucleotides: TGTGCCAGCAGTTTAAATGGGAGGACGTCCAAAAACATTCAGTACTTC.

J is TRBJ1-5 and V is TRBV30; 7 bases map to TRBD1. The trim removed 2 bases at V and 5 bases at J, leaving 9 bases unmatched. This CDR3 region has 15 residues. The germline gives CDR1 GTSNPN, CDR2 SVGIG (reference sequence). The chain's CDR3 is CAWSQLGQLDQPQHF. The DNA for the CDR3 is TGTGCCTGGAGTCAACTGGGACAGCTAGATCAGCCCCAGCATTTT. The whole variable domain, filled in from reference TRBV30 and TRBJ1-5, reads SQTIHQWPATLVQPVGSPLSLECTVEGTSNPNLYWYRQAAGRGLQLLFYSVGIGQISSEVPQNLSASRPQDRQFILSSKKLLLSDSGFYLCAWSQLGQLDQPQHFGDGTRLSIL.

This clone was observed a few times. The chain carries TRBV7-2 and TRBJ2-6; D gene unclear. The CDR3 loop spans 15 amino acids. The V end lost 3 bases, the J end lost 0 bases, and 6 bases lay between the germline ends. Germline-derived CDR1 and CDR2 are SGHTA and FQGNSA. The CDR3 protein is CASSFLSSGANVLTF. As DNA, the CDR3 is TGTGCCAGCAGCTTTCTCAGCTCTGGGGCCAACGTCCTGACTTTC.

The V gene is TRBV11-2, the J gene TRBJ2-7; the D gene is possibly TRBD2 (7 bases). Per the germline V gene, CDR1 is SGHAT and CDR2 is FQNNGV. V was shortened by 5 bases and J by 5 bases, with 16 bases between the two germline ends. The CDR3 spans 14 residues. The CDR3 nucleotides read TGTGCCAGCAGCCCACGGGGGGCCCGGGACGAGCAGTACTTC. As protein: CASSPRGARDEQYF.

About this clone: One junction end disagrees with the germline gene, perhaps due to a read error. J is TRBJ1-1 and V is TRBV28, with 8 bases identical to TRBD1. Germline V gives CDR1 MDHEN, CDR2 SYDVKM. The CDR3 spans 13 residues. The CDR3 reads CASSLFQGAEAFF. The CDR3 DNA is TGTGCCAGCAGTTTATTCCAGGGGGCTGAGGCTTTCTTT.

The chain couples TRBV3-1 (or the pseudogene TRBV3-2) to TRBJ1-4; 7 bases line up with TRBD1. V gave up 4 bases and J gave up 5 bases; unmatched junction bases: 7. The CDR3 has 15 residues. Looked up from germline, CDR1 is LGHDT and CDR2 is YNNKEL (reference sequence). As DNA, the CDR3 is TGTGCCAGCAGCCGACCCGGGACAGACAATGAAAAACTGTTTTTT. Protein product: CASSRPGTDNEKLFF.

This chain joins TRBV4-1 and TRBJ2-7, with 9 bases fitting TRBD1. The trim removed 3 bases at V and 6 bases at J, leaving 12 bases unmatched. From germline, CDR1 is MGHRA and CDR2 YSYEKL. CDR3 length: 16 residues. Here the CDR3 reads CASSHNVGTGRVEQYF. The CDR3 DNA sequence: TGCGCCAGCAGCCATAACGTTGGGACAGGGCGCGTCGAGCAGTACTTC.

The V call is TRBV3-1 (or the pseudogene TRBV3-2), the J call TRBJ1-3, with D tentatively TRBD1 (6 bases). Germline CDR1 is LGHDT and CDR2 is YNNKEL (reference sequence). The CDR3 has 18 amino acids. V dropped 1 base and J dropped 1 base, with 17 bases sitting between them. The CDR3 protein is CASSQASPTGSSGNTIYF. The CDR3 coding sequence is TGTGCCAGCAGCCAAGCCTCCCCGACAGGATCTTCTGGAAACACCATATATTTT.

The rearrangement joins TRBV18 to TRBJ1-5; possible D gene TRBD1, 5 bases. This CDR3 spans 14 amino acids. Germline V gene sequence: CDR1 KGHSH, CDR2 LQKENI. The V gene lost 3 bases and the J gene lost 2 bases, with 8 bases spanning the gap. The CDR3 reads CASSPQQGNQPQHF. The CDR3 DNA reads TGTGCCAGCTCACCCCAACAGGGCAATCAGCCCCAGCATTTT.

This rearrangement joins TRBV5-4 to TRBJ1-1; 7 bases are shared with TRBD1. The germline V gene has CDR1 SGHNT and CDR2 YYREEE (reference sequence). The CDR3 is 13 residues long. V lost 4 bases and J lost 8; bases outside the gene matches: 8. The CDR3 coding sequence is TGTGCCAGCAGCACGGGACAGCGCCCGGAAGCTTTCTTT. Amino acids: CASSTGQRPEAFF.

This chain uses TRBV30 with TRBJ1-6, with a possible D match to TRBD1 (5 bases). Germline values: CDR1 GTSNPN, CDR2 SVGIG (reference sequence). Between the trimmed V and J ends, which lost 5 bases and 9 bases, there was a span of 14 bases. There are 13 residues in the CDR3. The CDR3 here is CAWDGGMSSPLHF. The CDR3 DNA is TGTGCCTGGGACGGGGGGATGAGTTCACCCCTCCACTTT.

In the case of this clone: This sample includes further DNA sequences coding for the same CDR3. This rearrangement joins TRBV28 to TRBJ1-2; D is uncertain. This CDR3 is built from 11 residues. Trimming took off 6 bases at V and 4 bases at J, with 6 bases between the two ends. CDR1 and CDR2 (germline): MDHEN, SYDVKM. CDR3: CASRAPYGYTF. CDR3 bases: TGTGCCAGCAGGGCACCCTATGGCTACACCTTC.

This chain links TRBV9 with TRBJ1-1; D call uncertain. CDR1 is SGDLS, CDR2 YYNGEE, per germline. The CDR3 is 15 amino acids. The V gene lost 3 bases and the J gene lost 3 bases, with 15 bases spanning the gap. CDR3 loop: CASSDRPGEYTEAFF. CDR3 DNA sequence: TGTGCCAGCAGCGACCGTCCCGGTGAGTACACTGAAGCTTTCTTT. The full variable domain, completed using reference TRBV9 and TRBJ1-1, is DSGVTQTPKHLITATGQRVTLRCSPRSGDLSVYWYQQSLDQGLQFLIQYYNGEERAKGNILERFSAQQFPDLHSELNLSSLELGDSALYFCASSDRPGEYTEAFFGQGTRLTVV.

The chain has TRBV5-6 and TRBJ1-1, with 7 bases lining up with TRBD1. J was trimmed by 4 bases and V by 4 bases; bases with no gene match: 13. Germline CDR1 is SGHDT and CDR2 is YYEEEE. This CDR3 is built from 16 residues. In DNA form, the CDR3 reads TGTGCCAGCAGCATGACCATTACAGGGGAGTTCACTGAAGCTTTCTTT. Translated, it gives CASSMTITGEFTEAFF. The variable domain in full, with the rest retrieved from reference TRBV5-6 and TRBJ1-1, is DAGVTQSPTHLIKTRGQQVTLRCSPKSGHDTVSWYQQALGQGPQFIFQYYEEEERQRGNFPDRFSGHQFPNYSSELNVNALLLGDSALYLCASSMTITGEFTEAFFGQGTRLTVV.

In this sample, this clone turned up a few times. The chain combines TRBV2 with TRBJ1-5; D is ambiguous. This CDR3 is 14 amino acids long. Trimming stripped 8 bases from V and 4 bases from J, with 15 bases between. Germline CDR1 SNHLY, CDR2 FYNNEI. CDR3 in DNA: TGTGCCAGCCTCGGACGGGAGGGAAATCAGCCCCAGCATTTT. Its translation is CASLGREGNQPQHF.

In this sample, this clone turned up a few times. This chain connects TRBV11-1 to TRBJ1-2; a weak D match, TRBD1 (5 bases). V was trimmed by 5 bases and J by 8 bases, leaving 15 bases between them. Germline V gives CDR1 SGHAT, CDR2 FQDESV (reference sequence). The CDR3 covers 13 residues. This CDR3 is CASSLNGGTGYTF. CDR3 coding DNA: TGTGCCAGCAGCCTTAACGGGGGAACCGGCTACACCTTC.

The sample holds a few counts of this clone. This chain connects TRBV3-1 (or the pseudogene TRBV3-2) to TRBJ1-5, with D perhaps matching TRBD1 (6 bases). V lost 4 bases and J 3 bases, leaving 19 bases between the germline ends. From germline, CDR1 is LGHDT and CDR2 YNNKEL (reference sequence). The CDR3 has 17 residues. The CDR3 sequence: CASSPTGGSGNNQPQHF. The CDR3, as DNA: TGTGCCAGCAGCCCGACAGGAGGATCTGGCAACAATCAGCCCCAGCATTTT.

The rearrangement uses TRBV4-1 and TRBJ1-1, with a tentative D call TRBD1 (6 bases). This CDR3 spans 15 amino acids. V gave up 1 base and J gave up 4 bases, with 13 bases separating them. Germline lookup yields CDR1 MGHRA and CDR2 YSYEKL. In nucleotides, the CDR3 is TGCGCCAGCAGCCAAGCAGGACAGCGTTTCACTGAAGCTTTCTTT. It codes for CASSQAGQRFTEAFF.

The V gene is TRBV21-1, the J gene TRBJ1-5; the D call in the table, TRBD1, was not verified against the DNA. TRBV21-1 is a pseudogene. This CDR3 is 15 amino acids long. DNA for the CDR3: TGTGCCAGCAGCATGTATCAGATTAGCAATCAGCCCCAGCATTTT. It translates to CASSMYQISNQPQHF.